A single sample is the source of the 5 T cell receptor beta chains below, sequenced in a study of OX40 agonist ivuxolimab in advanced cancers. TCRdb keeps only in-frame clones here, not all; method: immunoSEQ multiplex PCR. The sample has tens of thousands of clones; roughly 90% are singletons. The sequencing used CD4+ or CD8+ T cells sorted from blood, collected in a trial of the OX40 agonist ivuxolimab. The origin of the receptors is an adult with an advanced solid tumor such as melanoma, head and neck, liver or kidney cancer.

V gene TRBV5-1 combines with J gene TRBJ2-5, with 9 bases identical to TRBD1. CDR1 is SGHRS, CDR2 YFSETQ, per germline. CDR3 length: 16 amino acids. Germline trimming cut 4 bases from V and 5 bases from J; bases unmatched to any gene: 12. The DNA of the CDR3 is TGCGCCAGCAGCCCAGCGGCGACAGGGGGTGGCGAGACCCAGTACTTC. This codes for CASSPAATGGGETQYF.

This clone was recorded a few times. The chain is built from TRBV19 and TRBJ1-2, with unresolved D. Germline V gives CDR1 LNHDA, CDR2 SQIVND (reference sequence). The CDR3 consists of 13 residues. V gave up 3 bases and J gave up 4 bases, with 9 bases separating them. CDR3: CASSIGQSYGYTF. The CDR3 coding sequence is TGTGCCAGTAGTATTGGGCAGAGCTATGGCTACACCTTC.

This chain joins TRBV18 and TRBJ2-2, with 11 bases that match TRBD1. Germline trimming cut 3 bases from V and 4 bases from J; bases unmatched to any gene: 4. The CDR3 has 16 residues. Germline CDR1 reads KGHSH; CDR2 reads LQKENI. CDR3 nucleotide sequence: TGTGCCAGCTCACCCAGGACAGGGGGCTTCACCGGGGAGCTGTTTTTT. Translating gives CASSPRTGGFTGELFF.

The chain links TRBV11-2 to TRBJ2-7, with 14 bases aligning to TRBD2. The CDR3 loop spans 15 amino acids. V lost 5 bases to trimming and J lost 6 bases; unmatched junction nucleotides: 6. The germline V gene has CDR1 SGHAT and CDR2 FQNNGV. Here the CDR3 reads CASSLWTSGGTEQYF. For the CDR3, the DNA is TGTGCCAGCAGCCTATGGACTAGCGGGGGGACCGAGCAGTACTTC. Combining the CDR3 with reference TRBV11-2 and TRBJ2-7 gives the whole variable domain EAGVAQSPRYKIIEKRQSVAFWCNPISGHATLYWYQQILGQGPKLLIQFQNNGVVDDSQLPKDRFSAERLKGVDSTLKIQPAKLEDSAVYLCASSLWTSGGTEQYFGPGTRLTVT.

The V and J genes are TRBV16 and TRBJ1-1, with D uncertain. In germline, CDR1 is KGHSY, CDR2 FQNENV. The CDR3 extends over 14 amino acids. The V end was cut by 1 base, the J end by 7 bases, with 13 bases between. CDR3 sequence reads: CASSQFRSPFEAFF. The CDR3 DNA sequence: TGTGCCAGCAGCCAATTCCGCAGTCCCTTTGAAGCTTTCTTT.